The TCR beta chain described here comes from a study of CD8+CD57+ T cells in acquired aplastic anemia. All patients picked for sequencing had shown, by flow cytometry, an expansion of CD8+CD57+ cells. For CDR3 and TCR beta VDJ profiling, genomic DNA was the template used. MiXCR, applied by TCRdb to the reads, yields one record per CDR3 protein. The sample shows under 350,000 distinct CDR3 sequences, 50% to 65% of them seen only once. This CDR3 is built from 16 residues. Germline assignment: CDR1 LNHDA and CDR2 SQIVND (reference sequence). The V and J ends lost 3 bases and 1 base respectively, with 13 bases between them.

The rearrangement links TRBV19 to TRBJ1-5; D is possibly TRBD1 (5 bases). This TCR came from a human donor with aplastic anemia. Sequencing used sorted CD4+, CD8+, or CD8+CD57+ T cells (not recorded which) from PBMCs. This CDR3 is CASSMITGPSNQPQHF. DNA of the CDR3: TGTGCCAGTAGTATGATCACAGGCCCAAGCAATCAGCCCCAGCATTTT.